Following are 32 T cell receptor beta chains from one sample sequenced in a study of T cell changes during pregnancy in multiple sclerosis. Generated by immunoSEQ multiplex PCR, the TCRdb table keeps only in-frame clones and is missing some. Among tens of thousands of clones listed, over 85% were seen once. This specimen consisted of peripheral blood, obtained in the third trimester of pregnancy. These receptors all come from a female donor with multiple sclerosis, enrolled in a pregnancy study.

As to this clone: At one boundary the junction diverges from the germline segment, which might be a read error. The gene calls are TRBV7-7 and TRBJ2-3; 10 bases line up with TRBD2. Per germline, CDR1 SSHAT and CDR2 FNYEAQ (reference sequence). The CDR3 consists of 16 residues. The CDR3 protein is CASSLGLAGVTDTQYF. The CDR3 DNA is TGTGCTAGCAGCTTAGGGCTAGCGGGAGTTACAGATACGCAGTATTTT.

The V gene is TRBV28, the J gene TRBJ2-7; the D gene is possibly TRBD2 (5 bases). The CDR3 is made up of 12 amino acids. Germline V lookup: CDR1 MDHEN, CDR2 SYDVKM. Trimming took off 3 bases at V and 7 bases at J, with 10 bases between the two ends. CDR3 coding DNA: TGTGCCAGCAGTTTGGGAGACGGGGAGCAGTACTTC. It translates to CASSLGDGEQYF.

The chain combines TRBV10-3 with TRBJ2-6, with 8 bases identical to TRBD1. After removal of 8 bases from V and 0 bases from J, the junction contained 12 bases not matched to a gene. This CDR3 comprises 18 residues. Looked up from germline, CDR1 is ENHRY and CDR2 is SYGVKD. This CDR3 is CAILSRTGTSSGANVLTF. DNA for the CDR3: TGTGCCATCTTGAGCAGGACAGGGACATCCTCTGGGGCCAACGTCCTGACTTTC.

The chain combines TRBV19 with TRBJ2-2; the D gene is possibly TRBD1 (7 bases). V was pared by 4 bases and J by 5 bases, with 17 bases between. The germline V gene encodes CDR1 LNHDA and CDR2 SQIVND (reference sequence). This CDR3 is built from 16 residues. This CDR3 is CASSTDREAGTGELFF. CDR3 bases: TGTGCCAGTAGTACTGACAGGGAGGCGGGGACCGGGGAGCTGTTTTTT.

The chain combines TRBV14 with TRBJ1-1; D uncertain. The V gene's germline CDR1 is SGHDN and CDR2 FVKESK. Trimming left V 0 bases short and J 3 bases short, with 8 bases between. There are 14 residues in the CDR3. CDR3 in DNA: TGTGCCAGCAGCCAAGATGAGGGATACACTGAAGCTTTCTTT. As protein: CASSQDEGYTEAFF.

This chain uses TRBV9 with TRBJ2-3; TRBD2 might be the D (7 bases). V was shortened by 0 bases and J by 2 bases, with 10 bases between the two germline ends. Germline CDR1 and CDR2: SGDLS and YYNGEE. This CDR3 contains 15 residues. The CDR3 sequence is CASSVGAGATDTQYF. CDR3 in DNA: TGTGCCAGCAGCGTAGGGGCGGGGGCCACAGATACGCAGTATTTT. The full variable domain, with the rest looked up from reference TRBV9 and TRBJ2-3, is DSGVTQTPKHLITATGQRVTLRCSPRSGDLSVYWYQQSLDQGLQFLIQYYNGEERAKGNILERFSAQQFPDLHSELNLSSLELGDSALYFCASSVGAGATDTQYFGPGTRLTVL.

The chain couples TRBV11-3 to TRBJ2-2; 7 bases line up with TRBD1. CDR3 length: 13 amino acids. J lost 4 bases, V lost 5 bases, and 1 base had no gene match. The germline CDR1 and CDR2 sequences are SGHNT and YENEEA. This CDR3 is CASSRDSTGELFF. The CDR3 DNA sequence: TGTGCCAGCAGCCGGGACAGCACCGGGGAGCTGTTTTTT.

The V and J genes are TRBV28 and TRBJ2-1; D perhaps matches TRBD1 (5 bases). The CDR3 covers 16 residues. Trimming took off 6 bases at V and 7 bases at J, with 22 bases between the two ends. CDR1 is MDHEN, CDR2 SYDVKM, per germline. In nucleotides, the CDR3 is TGTGCCAGCAGATCCCACCGGGCCACAGGATCGAATGAGCAGTTCTTC. Protein sequence: CASRSHRATGSNEQFF.

This chain joins TRBV9 and TRBJ2-7; the D is unclear. Germline CDR1 and CDR2: SGDLS and YYNGEE. V was trimmed by 4 bases and J by 4 bases, leaving 15 bases between them. The CDR3 runs to 14 residues. CDR3 residues: CASSLSSYMYEQYF. CDR3 nucleotides: TGTGCCAGCAGCCTTAGTAGTTATATGTACGAGCAGTACTTC.

The V gene is TRBV7-2, the J gene TRBJ2-1, with 11 nucleotides matching TRBD1. The CDR3 is made up of 15 amino acids. With 3 bases clipped from V and 5 bases from J, the junction kept 3 bases outside the gene matches. CDR1 and CDR2 (germline): SGHTA, FQGNSA. DNA for the CDR3: TGTGCCAGCAGCTTCCAGGACAGGGGGCACAATGAGCAGTTCTTC. Amino acids: CASSFQDRGHNEQFF.

The rearrangement uses TRBV7-8 and TRBJ1-5; D not resolved. There are 16 residues in the CDR3. V lost 0 bases and J lost 0, with 9 bases in between. Germline V gene data show CDR1 as SGHVS and CDR2 as FQNEAQ. CDR3 nucleotide sequence: TGTGCCAGCAGCTTAGCGGTACAGATTAGCAATCAGCCCCAGCATTTT. Its translation is CASSLAVQISNQPQHF.

V and J are TRBV4-1 and TRBJ2-4; D gene unclear. The CDR3 is 15 amino acids. The germline gives CDR1 MGHRA, CDR2 YSYEKL. Trimming removed 1 base from V and 3 bases from J, with 10 bases in between. In nucleotides, the CDR3 is TGCGCCAGCAGCCAAGGGTTGTCCGGCAAAAACATTCAGTACTTC. The encoded protein is CASSQGLSGKNIQYF.

A word on this clone: Relative to the germline gene, one junction end is altered; a read error may explain this. This chain connects TRBV5-7 to TRBJ1-5; weak D call: TRBD1 (5 bases). TRBV5-7 qualifies as an ORF whose function is uncertain. This CDR3 has 14 residues. The CDR3 region has the DNA TGTGCCAGCAGTCGGGGGGAAGTTCGATCAGCCCCAGCATTT. This sequence encodes CASSRGEVRSAPAF.

As regards this clone: Other nucleotide sequences in the sample specify the same CDR3. V gene TRBV28 combines with J gene TRBJ2-7; the match to TRBD1 covers 10 bases. Germline assignment: CDR1 MDHEN and CDR2 SYDVKM. CDR3 size: 13 residues. J was trimmed by 4 bases and V by 6 bases; bases with no gene match: 3. The CDR3 sequence is CASRTGGGYEQYF. In DNA, the CDR3 is TGTGCCAGCAGGACAGGGGGCGGGTACGAGCAGTACTTC.

To note about this clone: Other nucleotide sequences in the sample specify the same CDR3. The chain uses TRBV13 and TRBJ2-3; 7 nucleotides align to TRBD1. CDR1 is PRHDT, CDR2 FYEKMQ, per germline (reference sequence). This CDR3 has 15 residues. V lost 5 bases and J lost 2; bases outside the gene matches: 7. Here the CDR3 DNA reads TGTGCCAGCAGCACTCGGACAGGACACACAGATACGCAGTATTTT. Amino acid sequence: CASSTRTGHTDTQYF.

This chain connects TRBV27 to TRBJ1-2; no clear D. CDR3 length: 13 amino acids. Trimming pared 5 bases from V and 4 bases from J, leaving 11 bases between. Germline V gene lookup returns CDR1 MNHEY and CDR2 SMNVEV (reference sequence). DNA of the CDR3: TGTGCCAGCAGTGCCTCGGGAGGCTATGGCTACACCTTC. Amino acids: CASSASGGYGYTF.

The rearrangement links TRBV7-9 to TRBJ1-2; maybe TRBD1 (5 bases). The germline V and J ends were trimmed by 5 bases and 0 bases, with 16 bases remaining between them. Germline values: CDR1 SEHNR, CDR2 FQNEAQ (reference sequence). This CDR3 is 16 amino acids long. The CDR3: CASSQTQGHSNYGYTF. CDR3 bases: TGTGCCAGCAGCCAGACCCAGGGCCACTCTAACTATGGCTACACCTTC.

J is TRBJ2-1 and V is TRBV10-1; the match to TRBD2 covers 13 bases. The CDR3 runs 16 residues. The junction had 6 bases not matched to a gene; V was cut back by 0 bases and J by 10 bases. Germline V lookup: CDR1 WNHNN, CDR2 SYGVQD (reference sequence). The CDR3 DNA is TGCGCCAGCAGTGAGTCGGTTATGACTAGCGGGGGGGAGCAGTTCTTC. Its translation: CASSESVMTSGGEQFF.

The V call is TRBV20-1, the J call TRBJ2-1, with unresolved D. Germline V CDR1 and CDR2: DFQATT, SNEGSKA (reference sequence). This CDR3 is built from 11 residues. Trimming stripped 0 bases from V and 6 bases from J, with 3 bases between. The CDR3 is CSARELNEQFF. CDR3 nucleotide sequence: TGCAGTGCTAGAGAACTCAATGAGCAGTTCTTC.

The chain uses TRBV2 and TRBJ1-4, with 8 bases matching TRBD1. Trimming cost V 4 bases and J 4 bases; bases outside gene matches: 5. Germline V gene data show CDR1 as SNHLY and CDR2 as FYNNEI. CDR3 length equals 15 residues. The CDR3, as DNA: TGTGCCAGCAGTGGGGGGACAGGCCGTAATGAAAAACTGTTTTTT. Residues: CASSGGTGRNEKLFF.

This clone has only a few counts. The V and J genes are TRBV16 and TRBJ2-7; a weak D match, TRBD2 (5 bases). The CDR3 sequence is 14 residues long. Trimming cost V 2 bases and J 3 bases, with 11 bases left between them. From germline, CDR1 is KGHSY and CDR2 FQNENV. CDR3 protein: CASSQGSELYEQYF. In DNA form, the CDR3 reads TGTGCCAGCAGCCAAGGTAGCGAGCTCTACGAGCAGTACTTC.

The gene calls are TRBV29-1 and TRBJ2-1; 10 bases are shared with TRBD2. The CDR3 runs to 14 residues. Germline V CDR1 and CDR2: SQVTM, ANQGSEA. V was clipped by 7 bases and J by 4 bases; unmatched bases: 7. This CDR3 reads CSGTGLATYNEQFF. DNA for the CDR3: TGCAGCGGGACGGGACTAGCGACTTACAATGAGCAGTTCTTC.

The chain uses TRBV27 and TRBJ2-1; 7 bases agree with TRBD1. V trimming: 5 bases; J trimming: 4 bases; junction bases outside the gene matches: 8. There are 15 residues in the CDR3. Germline V gives CDR1 MNHEY, CDR2 SMNVEV (reference sequence). As DNA, the CDR3 is TGTGCCAGCAGTCCGGACAGGTCCGTATACAATGAGCAGTTCTTC. Encoded protein: CASSPDRSVYNEQFF.

V is TRBV6-1 and J is TRBJ2-1; 8 nucleotides match TRBD1. J was trimmed by 2 bases and V by 6 bases; bases with no gene match: 6. The CDR3 sequence is 15 residues long. Germline assignment: CDR1 MNHNS and CDR2 SASEGT. The CDR3 bases are TGTGCCAGCAGGAGTCCGGGACAGGCCTACAATGAGCAGTTCTTC. Amino acids: CASRSPGQAYNEQFF.

The chain couples TRBV30 to TRBJ2-3, with 9 bases matching TRBD2. The ends lost 4 bases at V and 0 bases at J; junction bases unmatched: 2. Germline V gives CDR1 GTSNPN, CDR2 SVGIG (reference sequence). This CDR3 comprises 14 residues. CDR3 coding DNA: TGTGCCTGGACTAGCGGGGTTAGCACAGATACGCAGTATTTT. It translates to CAWTSGVSTDTQYF.

This chain joins TRBV5-5 and TRBJ1-1; D remains unclear. Per the germline V gene, CDR1 is SGHKS and CDR2 is YYEKEE (reference sequence). This CDR3 has 15 residues. V lost 6 bases and J 0 bases, leaving 15 bases between the germline ends. CDR3 nucleotide sequence: TGTGCCAGCAAAGTAGCGGGTCGGATGAACACTGAAGCTTTCTTT. Its protein product is CASKVAGRMNTEAFF.

V usage is TRBV5-1 and J usage is TRBJ1-5; no clear D. Trimming shortened V by 4 bases and J by 1 base, and 12 bases separated the two germline ends. This CDR3 is 15 amino acids long. Germline CDR1 reads SGHRS; CDR2 reads YFSETQ. The CDR3 DNA sequence: TGCGCCAGCAGCCGGGATCCTATGAGCAATCAGCCCCAGCATTTT. Amino acids: CASSRDPMSNQPQHF.

The CDR3 sequence: CASSDSYRGRRGSTEAFF. CDR3 DNA sequence: TGTGCCAGCAGTGATTCTTACAGGGGGCGCAGGGGGAGCACTGAAGCTTTCTTT. The rearrangement joins TRBV2 to TRBJ1-1; 9 bases fit TRBD1. CDR1 and CDR2 from the germline V gene are SNHLY and FYNNEI. With V trimmed by 3 bases and J by 4 bases, 15 bases remained unmatched. The CDR3 covers 18 residues.

This chain joins TRBV2 and TRBJ2-2, with D hard to call. The CDR3 has 14 residues. Trimming stripped 4 bases from V and 5 bases from J, with 11 bases between. Germline V gene lookup returns CDR1 SNHLY and CDR2 FYNNEI. CDR3 bases: TGTGCCAGCAGTGGACCAACCGGGACCGGGGAGCTGTTTTTT. Amino acid sequence: CASSGPTGTGELFF.

The chain carries TRBV5-4 and TRBJ2-3, with D possibly being TRBD2 (6 bases). The CDR3 contains 16 residues. Trimming pared 4 bases from V and 2 bases from J, leaving 17 bases between. The germline V gene has CDR1 SGHNT and CDR2 YYREEE (reference sequence). CDR3 loop: CASSDSKTRTTDTQYF. The CDR3 region has the DNA TGTGCCAGCAGCGATTCTAAGACTAGAACCACAGATACGCAGTATTTT.

This clone was observed a single time. The V call is TRBV5-6, the J call TRBJ1-1; D call uncertain. This CDR3 spans 14 amino acids. Germline V gene lookup returns CDR1 SGHDT and CDR2 YYEEEE. V dropped 1 base and J dropped 8 bases, with 15 bases sitting between them. The CDR3 bases are TGTGCCAGCAGCTTGATCCAACCAAACAACGAAGCTTTCTTT. Translating gives CASSLIQPNNEAFF.

This clone appeared once. The chain has TRBV28 and TRBJ1-5; 9 nucleotides match TRBD1. The length of the CDR3 is 13 residues. The V and J ends lost 11 bases and 6 bases, in that order; junction bases with no gene match: 8. CDR1 and CDR2 (germline): MDHEN, SYDVKM. The CDR3 DNA follows: TGTGCCGGATCCGACAGGGGGGGTCAGCCCCAGCATTTT. As protein: CAGSDRGGQPQHF.